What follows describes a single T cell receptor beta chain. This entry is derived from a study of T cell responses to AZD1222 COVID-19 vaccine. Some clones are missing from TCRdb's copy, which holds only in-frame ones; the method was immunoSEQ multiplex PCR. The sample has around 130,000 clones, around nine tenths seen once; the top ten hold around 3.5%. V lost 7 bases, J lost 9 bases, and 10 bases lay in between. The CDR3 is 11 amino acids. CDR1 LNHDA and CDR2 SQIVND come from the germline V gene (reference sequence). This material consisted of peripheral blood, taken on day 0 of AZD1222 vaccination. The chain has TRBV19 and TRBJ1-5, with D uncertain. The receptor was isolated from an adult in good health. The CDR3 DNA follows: TGTGCCAGTAAGGAACGAGGGCCCCAGCATTTT. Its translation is CASKERGPQHF.